The 26 T cell receptor beta chains presented below share a single source sample, sequenced in a study of OX40 agonist ivuxolimab in advanced cancers. The library was built by means of the immunoSEQ multiplex PCR assay. TCRdb obtained this table from immuneACCESS and retained in-frame rearrangements with V and J assigned. These tables miss some clones; where compared with another copy, unresolved V genes account for less than half of the shortfall, and the remainder is unexplained. This sample gives around 84,000 clones in total; under 90% of them show up just once. Roughly 0.5% of the sample lies in the top ten. Sequencing used CD4+ or CD8+ T cells sorted from blood, obtained in a trial of the OX40 agonist ivuxolimab. These TCRs come from an adult with an advanced solid tumor such as melanoma, head and neck, liver or kidney cancer.

With respect to this clone: Other DNA sequences in this specimen translate into the identical CDR3. This chain uses TRBV19 with TRBJ1-5; D is possibly TRBD1 (6 bases). Germline V gene lookup returns CDR1 LNHDA and CDR2 SQIVND (reference sequence). This CDR3 has 15 amino acids. V was cut by 3 bases and J by 5 bases, with 14 bases left in between. DNA for the CDR3: TGTGCCAGTAGTATGGGGCCTCAGGGGTATCAGCCCCAGCATTTT. Protein product: CASSMGPQGYQPQHF.

The J gene is TRBJ2-3, the V gene TRBV9; D gene unclear. The V gene lost 3 bases and the J gene lost 5 bases, with 7 bases spanning the gap. The CDR3 is made up of 12 amino acids. Germline V CDR1 and CDR2: SGDLS, YYNGEE. The CDR3 region has the DNA TGTGCCAGCAGCGCAGACGGAGATACGCAGTATTTT. This translates into CASSADGDTQYF.

V is TRBV29-1 and J is TRBJ2-1; 8 bases are a match to TRBD2. CDR1 is SQVTM and CDR2 is ANQGSEA in the germline V gene. The CDR3 spans 15 residues. Trimming removed 4 bases from V and 2 bases from J; junction bases left unmatched: 7. CDR3 residues: CSVVPGGQTYNEQFF. CDR3 in DNA: TGCAGCGTTGTCCCGGGGGGGCAGACCTACAATGAGCAGTTCTTC.

The genes are TRBV18 and TRBJ2-2; no clear D. Between the trimmed V and J ends, which lost 3 bases and 4 bases, there was a span of 15 bases. The CDR3 runs 16 residues. The germline V gene encodes CDR1 KGHSH and CDR2 LQKENI. Here the CDR3 DNA reads TGTGCCAGCTCACCCCGTGGTAGTCGAAGCACCGGGGAGCTGTTTTTT. This gives the protein CASSPRGSRSTGELFF.

This chain joins TRBV5-1 and TRBJ2-5; possible D gene TRBD1, 5 bases. CDR3 size: 15 residues. CDR1 is SGHRS, CDR2 YFSETQ, per germline. The germline V and J ends were trimmed by 1 base and 2 bases, with 12 bases remaining between them. CDR3 sequence reads: CASSLQRGMQETQYF. The CDR3 nucleotides are TGCGCCAGCAGCTTGCAAAGGGGTATGCAAGAGACCCAGTACTTC.

The genes are TRBV19 and TRBJ1-5; the match to TRBD1 covers 7 bases. CDR3 size: 14 residues. Per germline, CDR1 LNHDA and CDR2 SQIVND (reference sequence). V lost 5 bases to trimming and J lost 7 bases; unmatched junction nucleotides: 8. CDR3 in amino acids: CASSGTGERQPQHF. CDR3 in DNA: TGTGCCAGTAGTGGCACAGGGGAGAGACAGCCCCAGCATTTT.

This chain links TRBV5-4 with TRBJ2-7; D uncertain. The CDR3 loop spans 13 amino acids. The ends were cut back, 4 bases at V and 3 bases at J, with 11 bases in the middle. Germline loops: CDR1 SGHNT, CDR2 YYREEE (reference sequence). In DNA form, the CDR3 reads TGTGCCAGCAGCACCGGGCCACGCTACGAGCAGTACTTC. This encodes CASSTGPRYEQYF.

In this sample, this clone is medium-sized (0.01 to 0.1%). The CDR3 bases are TGTGCCAGCAGCCCCCGGGACAGTTCCTACGAGCAGTACTTC. This translates into CASSPRDSSYEQYF. The rearrangement uses TRBV6-6 and TRBJ2-7; 7 bases align to TRBD1. V was pared by 6 bases and J by 1 base, with 6 bases of the junction left unmatched. The CDR3 has 14 amino acids. Germline V gene sequence: CDR1 MNHNY, CDR2 SVGAGI (reference sequence).

The chain carries TRBV6-6 and TRBJ2-6, with a weak D call TRBD1 (6 bases). This CDR3 spans 14 amino acids. Germline CDR1 is MNHNY and CDR2 is SVGAGI (reference sequence). The CDR3 DNA follows: TGTGCAACAAACAAGGGGGCTGGGGCCAACGTCCTGACTTTC. It codes for CATNKGAGANVLTF.

V gene TRBV5-1 combines with J gene TRBJ2-5; 7 bases line up with TRBD1. Per germline, CDR1 SGHRS and CDR2 YFSETQ. Unmatched junction bases numbered 2, after V lost 1 base and J lost 5 bases. The CDR3 loop spans 13 amino acids. The DNA for the CDR3 is TGCGCCAGCAGCTTGACAGGGGACGAGACCCAGTACTTC. It specifies CASSLTGDETQYF. The full variable domain, completed using reference TRBV5-1 and TRBJ2-5, is KAGVTQTPRYLIKTRGQQVTLSCSPISGHRSVSWYQQTPGQGLQFLFEYFSETQRNKGNFPGRFSGRQFSNSRSEMNVSTLELGDSALYLCASSLTGDETQYFGPGTRLLVL.

The V and J genes are TRBV4-2 and TRBJ1-2; 7 bases agree with TRBD1. This CDR3 is 14 amino acids long. Losses at the gene ends were 2 bases for V and 7 bases for J; bases not matched to a gene: 7. Germline values: CDR1 LGHNA, CDR2 YNFKEQ. CDR3 coding DNA: TGTGCCAGCAGCCAAAGACAGGGTGAGGGTGGCTACACCTTC. Its translation is CASSQRQGEGGYTF.

The rearrangement links TRBV14 to TRBJ1-1; 7 bases are shared with TRBD1. The germline V gene encodes CDR1 SGHDN and CDR2 FVKESK. CDR3 length: 13 amino acids. With V trimmed by 2 bases and J by 5 bases, 2 bases remained unmatched. Here the CDR3 reads CASSQQGDTEAFF. In DNA, the CDR3 is TGTGCCAGCAGCCAACAGGGGGATACTGAAGCTTTCTTT.

The chain combines TRBV5-4 with TRBJ2-7, with D unresolved. The V gene lost 4 bases and the J gene lost 0 bases, with 11 bases spanning the gap. Germline CDR1 SGHNT, CDR2 YYREEE (reference sequence). There are 14 residues in the CDR3. The CDR3 reads CASSPSRYSYEQYF. DNA for the CDR3: TGTGCCAGCAGCCCTTCTAGATACTCCTACGAGCAGTACTTC.

The V and J genes are TRBV4-3 and TRBJ2-3; 10 bases line up with TRBD1. The CDR3 sequence is 15 residues long. Germline V lookup: CDR1 LGHNA, CDR2 YSLEER. Trimming took 3 bases from V and 0 from J; bases not matched to a gene: 0. The CDR3 sequence: CASSQGQGSTDTQYF. CDR3 bases: TGCGCCAGCAGCCAGGGACAGGGGAGCACAGATACGCAGTATTTT.

The table lists this clone with a few counts. The chain is built from TRBV5-4 and TRBJ1-4; TRBD1 is a possible D gene (6 bases). The CDR3 loop spans 15 amino acids. Trimming left V 2 bases short and J 4 bases short, with 12 bases between. CDR1 is SGHNT, CDR2 YYREEE, per germline (reference sequence). The CDR3 region is CASSLRGRDNEKLFF. CDR3 coding DNA: TGTGCCAGCAGCTTACGGGGGCGAGATAATGAAAAACTGTTTTTT.

The rearrangement joins TRBV7-9 to TRBJ2-2; D is unresolved. Trimming cost V 0 bases and J 8 bases, with 7 bases left between them. Germline-derived CDR1 and CDR2 are SEHNR and FQNEAQ (reference sequence). The CDR3 is 13 amino acids. This chain's CDR3 is CASSLALSGELFF. The CDR3 bases are TGTGCCAGCAGCTTAGCGCTTTCAGGGGAGCTGTTTTTT.

The chain carries TRBV19 and TRBJ1-2; 9 nucleotides align to TRBD1. Looked up from germline, CDR1 is LNHDA and CDR2 is SQIVND (reference sequence). There are 14 residues in the CDR3. J gave up 3 bases and V 4 bases, and 3 bases lay outside the gene matches. The CDR3 nucleotides read TGTGCCAGTAGTAGCGACAGGGGGTACTATGGCTACACCTTC. Protein: CASSSDRGYYGYTF.

The chain employs TRBV5-1 and TRBJ1-2; D possibly corresponds to TRBD1 (5 bases). Per the germline V gene, CDR1 is SGHRS and CDR2 is YFSETQ. The V gene lost 5 bases and the J gene lost 6 bases, with 11 bases spanning the gap. The CDR3 length is 12 residues. The CDR3 sequence is CASRQGLDGYTF. Here the CDR3 DNA reads TGCGCCAGCAGGCAGGGATTAGATGGCTACACCTTC.

V gene TRBV6-1 combines with J gene TRBJ1-5; D is uncertain. V shed 6 bases and J shed 0 bases, with 3 bases lying between them. The CDR3 spans 12 residues. CDR1 and CDR2 from the germline V gene are MNHNS and SASEGT. In nucleotides, the CDR3 is TGTGCCAGCAGGGGTAGCAATCAGCCCCAGCATTTT. This sequence encodes CASRGSNQPQHF.

This sequence joins TRBV11-2 and TRBJ2-5; D might be TRBD1 or TRBD2, each matching 5 bases. The CDR3 is 15 amino acids. V lost 0 bases and J lost 5, with 13 bases in between. Looked up from germline, CDR1 is SGHAT and CDR2 is FQNNGV. The CDR3 protein is CASSLDLGVFETQYF. For the CDR3, the DNA is TGTGCCAGCAGCTTAGATCTGGGGGTTTTTGAGACCCAGTACTTC.

This chain links TRBV30 with TRBJ2-4; D assignment may be TRBD1 or TRBD2 (7 bases each). This CDR3 is built from 13 residues. Trimming stripped 1 base from V and 8 bases from J, with 12 bases between. CDR1 is GTSNPN, CDR2 SVGIG, per germline (reference sequence). The CDR3 reads CAWSGQGGYIQYF. The CDR3 region has the DNA TGTGCCTGGAGTGGACAGGGAGGGTACATTCAGTACTTC.

The V call is TRBV7-2, the J call TRBJ2-6; no definite D call. This CDR3 is 15 amino acids long. V was cut by 5 bases and J by 0 bases, with 8 bases left in between. Germline loops: CDR1 SGHTA, CDR2 FQGNSA. The CDR3 DNA reads as TGTGCCAGCAGCCCGGGTCACTCTGGGGCCAACGTCCTGACTTTC. Translating it yields CASSPGHSGANVLTF.

The V call is TRBV10-2, the J call TRBJ1-1; D might be TRBD1 (5 bases). The V end lost 6 bases, the J end lost 3 bases, and 14 bases lay between the germline ends. Germline V lookup: CDR1 WSHSY, CDR2 SAAADI. This CDR3 comprises 14 residues. DNA for the CDR3: TGCGCCAGCAGCAGTCAGGGAGCGGACACTGAAGCTTTCTTT. Translation: CASSSQGADTEAFF.

The chain recombines TRBV18 with TRBJ2-1, with D unclear. The germline V gene has CDR1 KGHSH and CDR2 LQKENI. V shed 2 bases and J shed 5 bases, with 10 bases lying between them. The CDR3 covers 14 residues. Here the CDR3 reads CASSPNEADNEQFF. In DNA, the CDR3 is TGTGCCAGCTCACCAAATGAGGCAGACAATGAGCAGTTCTTC.

This clone was detected only a few times. J is TRBJ1-5 and V is TRBV28; D uncertain. Looked up from germline, CDR1 is MDHEN and CDR2 is SYDVKM. CDR3 length: 12 residues. Trimming shortened V by 6 bases and J by 0 bases, and 3 bases separated the two germline ends. The CDR3 sequence: CASRVSNQPQHF. In nucleotides, the CDR3 is TGTGCCAGCAGGGTTAGCAATCAGCCCCAGCATTTT.

The chain links TRBV19 to TRBJ2-1; 7 nucleotides agree with TRBD1. The CDR3 runs to 16 residues. The trim removed 5 bases at V and 3 bases at J, leaving 10 bases unmatched. Germline V lookup: CDR1 LNHDA, CDR2 SQIVND (reference sequence). The CDR3 here is CASSLQRTGYYNEQFF. The CDR3 DNA sequence: TGTGCCAGTAGTCTGCAACGGACAGGCTACTACAATGAGCAGTTCTTC.